This TCR beta chain was documented in a study of blood T cells in healthy people across ages. PCR was performed a second time for roughly 7 to 11 cycles using a sample-barcoded 5' primer and a J-beta primer mix. TCRdb re-analysed the 5' RACE reads in MiXCR, keeping a single row per CDR3 protein. Among some 940,000 distinct CDR3 sequences, about 27% were seen once, and the ten largest hold 10%. The CDR3 contains 15 residues. From germline, CDR1 is SGHTA and CDR2 FQGNSA. V was shortened by 1 base and J by 4 bases, with 13 bases between the two germline ends. The sample also formed part of further work on T cells of mothers and their children.

The TCR was taken from a middle-aged woman in good health. V and J are TRBV7-2 and TRBJ1-2; D unresolved. Source material: blood. In nucleotides, the CDR3 is TGTGCCAGCAGCTTAGTGTCTCCGGGAGGCTATGGCTACACCTTC. Its protein product is CASSLVSPGGYGYTF. Full variable domain (missing parts from reference TRBV7-2 and TRBJ1-2): GAGVSQSPSNKVTEKGKDVELRCDPISGHTALYWYRQSLGQGLEFLIYFQGNSAPDKSGLPSDRFSAERTGGSVSTLTIQRTQQEDSAVYLCASSLVSPGGYGYTFGSGTRLTVV.